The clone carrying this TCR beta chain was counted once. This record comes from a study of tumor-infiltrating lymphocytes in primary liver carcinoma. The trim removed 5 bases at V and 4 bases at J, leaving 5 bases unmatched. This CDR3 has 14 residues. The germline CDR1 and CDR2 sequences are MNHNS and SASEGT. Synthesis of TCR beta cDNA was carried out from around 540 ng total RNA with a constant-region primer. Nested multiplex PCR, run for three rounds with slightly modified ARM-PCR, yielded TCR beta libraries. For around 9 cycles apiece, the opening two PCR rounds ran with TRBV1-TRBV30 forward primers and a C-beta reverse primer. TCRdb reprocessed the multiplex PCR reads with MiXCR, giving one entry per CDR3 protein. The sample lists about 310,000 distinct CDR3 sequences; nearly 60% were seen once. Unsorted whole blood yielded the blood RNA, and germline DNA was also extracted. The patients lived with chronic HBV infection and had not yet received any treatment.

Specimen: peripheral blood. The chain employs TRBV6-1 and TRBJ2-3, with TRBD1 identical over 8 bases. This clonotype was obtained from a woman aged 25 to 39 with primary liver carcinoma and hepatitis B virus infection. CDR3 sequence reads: CASSTRGQADTQYF. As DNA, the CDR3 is TGTGCCAGCAGTACCAGGGGGCAGGCAGATACGCAGTATTTT.